A selection of T cell receptor beta chains follows, all from one sample in a study of CD8+ T cells in alopecia areata. Clones were sequenced by immunoSEQ multiplex PCR, and TCRdb holds only the in-frame ones, with some missing. The profile shows some 110,000 clones, around 64% of them singletons. The material sequenced was CD4+ T cells sorted from blood. The source is a human donor in good health. The CDR3 runs from the conserved cysteine through the conserved F or W. Each record gives: CDR3 length, J gene, V gene, clone size, D gene, CDR3 protein, CDR3 DNA. A D gene is named only where the DNA matches it firmly. The listing skips clone size in some rows; elsewhere it reads once, few, many or a size class.

cdr3_length: 14
j_call: TRBJ2-3
v_call: TRBV29-1
clone_size: -
d_call: -
cdr3_aa: CSVGASSSTDTQYF
cdr3_nt: TGCAGCGTTGGGGCCTCTTCTAGCACAGATACGCAGTATTTT

cdr3_length: 14
j_call: TRBJ2-5
v_call: TRBV4-1
clone_size: -
d_call: -
cdr3_aa: CASSRAMPEETQYF
cdr3_nt: TGCGCCAGCAGCCGGGCTATGCCGGAAGAGACCCAGTACTTC

cdr3_length: 11
j_call: TRBJ2-5
v_call: TRBV29-1
clone_size: -
d_call: TRBD1
cdr3_aa: CSPRTGETQYF
cdr3_nt: TGCAGCCCACGGACAGGGGAGACCCAGTACTTC

cdr3_length: 16
j_call: TRBJ1-5
v_call: TRBV7-9
clone_size: -
d_call: -
cdr3_aa: CASSLGPLPNNQPQHF
cdr3_nt: TGTGCCAGCAGCTTAGGGCCCCTTCCCAACAATCAGCCCCAGCATTTT

cdr3_length: 13
j_call: TRBJ1-1
v_call: TRBV29-1
clone_size: -
d_call: -
cdr3_aa: CSVEGVLDTEAFF
cdr3_nt: TGCAGCGTTGAGGGAGTTCTGGACACTGAAGCTTTCTTT

cdr3_length: 12
j_call: TRBJ1-4
v_call: TRBV2
clone_size: once
d_call: -
cdr3_aa: CASSEQYTQLFF
cdr3_nt: TGTGCCAGCAGTGAACAATATACTCAACTGTTTTTT

cdr3_length: 14
j_call: TRBJ2-1
v_call: TRBV18
clone_size: -
d_call: -
cdr3_aa: CASSPRGVRDEQFF
cdr3_nt: TGTGCCAGCTCACCACGCGGGGTTAGGGATGAGCAGTTCTTC

cdr3_length: 14
j_call: TRBJ2-7
v_call: TRBV11-1
clone_size: -
d_call: -
cdr3_aa: CASSSRIGGLEQYF
cdr3_nt: TGTGCCAGCAGCTCAAGGATTGGGGGCCTGGAGCAGTACTTC

cdr3_length: 19
j_call: TRBJ1-4
v_call: TRBV5-6
clone_size: -
d_call: TRBD1
cdr3_aa: CASSSWTGLFPATNEKLFF
cdr3_nt: TGTGCCAGCAGCTCTTGGACAGGGTTATTTCCCGCAACTAATGAAAAACTGTTTTTT

cdr3_length: 13
j_call: TRBJ2-1
v_call: TRBV30
clone_size: few
d_call: -
cdr3_aa: CAWRDLNYNEQFF
cdr3_nt: TGTGCCTGGCGGGATCTTAACTACAATGAGCAGTTCTTC

cdr3_length: 14
j_call: TRBJ2-7
v_call: TRBV29-1
clone_size: -
d_call: -
cdr3_aa: CSVGGTVSHSEQYF
cdr3_nt: TGCAGCGTTGGCGGGACAGTGAGTCATTCGGAGCAGTACTTC

cdr3_length: 15
j_call: TRBJ2-7
v_call: TRBV6-6
clone_size: -
d_call: -
cdr3_aa: CASRRNSGGVGEQYF
cdr3_nt: TGTGCCAGCAGACGCAATTCTGGCGGGGTTGGCGAGCAGTACTTC

cdr3_length: 12
j_call: TRBJ2-3
v_call: TRBV12-5
clone_size: -
d_call: -
cdr3_aa: CASGLDTDTQYF
cdr3_nt: TGTGCTAGTGGTTTGGACACAGATACGCAGTATTTT

cdr3_length: 15
j_call: TRBJ1-2
v_call: TRBV29-1
clone_size: -
d_call: -
cdr3_aa: CSVEDYRSSWYGYTF
cdr3_nt: TGCAGCGTTGAAGACTACAGATCTTCTTGGTATGGCTACACCTTC

cdr3_length: 14
j_call: TRBJ1-2
v_call: TRBV5-4
clone_size: -
d_call: TRBD1
cdr3_aa: CASSLGGQGGGYTF
cdr3_nt: TGTGCCAGCAGCTTGGGGGGACAGGGAGGTGGCTACACCTTC

cdr3_length: 17
j_call: TRBJ2-6
v_call: TRBV27
clone_size: -
d_call: TRBD2
cdr3_aa: CASRLAGALSGANVLTF
cdr3_nt: TGTGCCAGCAGACTAGCGGGGGCCCTCTCTGGGGCCAACGTCCTGACTTTC

cdr3_length: 14
j_call: TRBJ1-1
v_call: TRBV19
clone_size: -
d_call: -
cdr3_aa: CASSPNTLNTEAFF
cdr3_nt: TGTGCCAGTAGCCCAAACACCTTGAACACTGAAGCTTTCTTT

cdr3_length: 14
j_call: TRBJ2-5
v_call: TRBV29-1
clone_size: -
d_call: TRBD2
cdr3_aa: CSVEVAGEQETQYF
cdr3_nt: TGCAGCGTTGAGGTAGCGGGGGAACAAGAGACCCAGTACTTC

cdr3_length: 14
j_call: TRBJ2-5
v_call: TRBV28
clone_size: -
d_call: -
cdr3_aa: CASSMGLSRETQYF
cdr3_nt: TGTGCCAGCAGCATGGGACTCTCCCGGGAGACCCAGTACTTC

cdr3_length: 12
j_call: TRBJ2-3
v_call: TRBV29-1
clone_size: -
d_call: -
cdr3_aa: CSVEPGTDTQYF
cdr3_nt: TGCAGCGTTGAACCGGGCACAGATACGCAGTATTTT

cdr3_length: 12
j_call: TRBJ2-2
v_call: TRBV30
clone_size: -
d_call: -
cdr3_aa: CAWSPRTGELFF
cdr3_nt: TGTGCCTGGAGTCCCCGTACCGGGGAGCTGTTTTTT

cdr3_length: 12
j_call: TRBJ2-7
v_call: TRBV27
clone_size: -
d_call: -
cdr3_aa: CAVPADLYEQYF
cdr3_nt: TGTGCCGTCCCGGCAGACCTGTACGAGCAGTACTTC

cdr3_length: 15
j_call: TRBJ2-6
v_call: TRBV9
clone_size: -
d_call: -
cdr3_aa: CASSPRASGANVLTF
cdr3_nt: TGTGCCAGCAGCCCCCGGGCCTCTGGGGCCAACGTCCTGACTTTC

cdr3_length: 11
j_call: TRBJ2-3
v_call: TRBV2
clone_size: -
d_call: -
cdr3_aa: CASSETDTQYF
cdr3_nt: TGTGCCAGCAGTGAAACAGATACGCAGTATTTT

cdr3_length: 13
j_call: TRBJ2-5
v_call: TRBV5-6
clone_size: -
d_call: -
cdr3_aa: CASMRDRQETQYF
cdr3_nt: TGTGCCAGCATGCGGGACAGACAAGAGACCCAGTACTTC

cdr3_length: 14
j_call: TRBJ2-1
v_call: TRBV29-1
clone_size: -
d_call: TRBD2
cdr3_aa: CSVERTSGNNEQFF
cdr3_nt: TGCAGCGTTGAAAGGACTAGCGGCAACAATGAGCAGTTCTTC

cdr3_length: 14
j_call: TRBJ2-1
v_call: TRBV12-5
clone_size: -
d_call: -
cdr3_aa: CASAPDGPTTEQFF
cdr3_nt: TGTGCTAGTGCCCCGGACGGACCCACTACTGAGCAGTTCTTC

cdr3_length: 10
j_call: TRBJ2-5
v_call: TRBV7-9
clone_size: -
d_call: -
cdr3_aa: CASSRETQYF
cdr3_nt: TGTGCCAGCAGCCGGGAGACCCAGTACTTC

cdr3_length: 15
j_call: TRBJ2-1
v_call: TRBV13
clone_size: few
d_call: TRBD2
cdr3_aa: CASSSERGPYNEQFF
cdr3_nt: TGTGCCAGCAGCTCAGAGCGGGGGCCCTACAATGAGCAGTTCTTC

cdr3_length: 13
j_call: TRBJ2-6
v_call: TRBV29-1
clone_size: -
d_call: TRBD1
cdr3_aa: CSATGVGANVLTF
cdr3_nt: TGCAGCGCTACAGGGGTTGGGGCCAACGTCCTGACTTTC

cdr3_length: 14
j_call: TRBJ2-3
v_call: TRBV7-9
clone_size: -
d_call: -
cdr3_aa: CASSREGGTDTQYF
cdr3_nt: TGTGCCAGCAGCCGAGAAGGTGGTACAGATACGCAGTATTTT

cdr3_length: 15
j_call: TRBJ1-5
v_call: TRBV2
clone_size: -
d_call: TRBD1
cdr3_aa: CASIQDRGSNQPQHF
cdr3_nt: TGTGCCAGCATCCAGGACAGGGGTAGCAATCAGCCCCAGCATTTT

cdr3_length: 12
j_call: TRBJ1-4
v_call: TRBV7-6
clone_size: few
d_call: -
cdr3_aa: CASSEPNEKLFF
cdr3_nt: TGTGCCAGCAGCGAACCTAATGAAAAACTGTTTTTT

cdr3_length: 11
j_call: TRBJ1-5
v_call: TRBV29-1
clone_size: -
d_call: -
cdr3_aa: CSVGGGQPQHF
cdr3_nt: TGCAGCGTTGGGGGCGGTCAGCCCCAGCATTTT

cdr3_length: 14
j_call: TRBJ1-5
v_call: TRBV6-5
clone_size: -
d_call: TRBD1
cdr3_aa: CASSSTGANQPQHF
cdr3_nt: TGTGCCAGCAGTTCGACAGGGGCCAATCAGCCCCAGCATTTT